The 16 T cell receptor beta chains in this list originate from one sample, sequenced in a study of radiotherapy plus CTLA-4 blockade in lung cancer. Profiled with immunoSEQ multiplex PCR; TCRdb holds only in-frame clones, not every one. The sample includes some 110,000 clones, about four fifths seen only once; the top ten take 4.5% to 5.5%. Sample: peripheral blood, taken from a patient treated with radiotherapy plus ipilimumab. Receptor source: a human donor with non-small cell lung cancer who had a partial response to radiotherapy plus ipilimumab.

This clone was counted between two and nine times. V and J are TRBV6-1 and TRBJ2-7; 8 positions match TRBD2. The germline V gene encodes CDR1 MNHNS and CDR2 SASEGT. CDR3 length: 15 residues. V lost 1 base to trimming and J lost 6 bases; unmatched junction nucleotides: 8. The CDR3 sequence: CASSEVGAGVGEQYF. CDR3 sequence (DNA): TGTGCCAGCAGTGAAGTAGGAGCGGGAGTTGGCGAGCAGTACTTC.

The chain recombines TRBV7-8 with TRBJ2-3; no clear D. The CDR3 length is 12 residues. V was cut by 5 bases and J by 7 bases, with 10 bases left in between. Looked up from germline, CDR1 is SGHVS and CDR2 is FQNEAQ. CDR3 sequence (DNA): TGTGCCAGCAGCCCCGGAGTTTATACGCAGTATTTT. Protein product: CASSPGVYTQYF.

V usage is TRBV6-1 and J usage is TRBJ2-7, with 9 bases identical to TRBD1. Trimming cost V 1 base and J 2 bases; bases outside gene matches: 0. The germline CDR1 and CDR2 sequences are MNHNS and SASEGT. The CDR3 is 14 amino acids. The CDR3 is CASSEGTGAYEQYF. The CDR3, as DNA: TGTGCCAGCAGTGAAGGGACAGGGGCCTACGAGCAGTACTTC.

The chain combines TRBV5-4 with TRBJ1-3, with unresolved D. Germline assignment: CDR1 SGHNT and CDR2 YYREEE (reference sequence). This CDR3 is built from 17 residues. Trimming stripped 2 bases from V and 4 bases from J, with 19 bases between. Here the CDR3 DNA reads TGTGCCAGCAGCTTTGGCGCTGACACGGCCTTGGGAAACACCATATATTTT. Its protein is CASSFGADTALGNTIYF.

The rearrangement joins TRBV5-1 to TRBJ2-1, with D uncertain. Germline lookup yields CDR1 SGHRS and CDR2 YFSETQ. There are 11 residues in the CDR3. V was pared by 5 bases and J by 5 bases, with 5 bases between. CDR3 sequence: CASRLDNEQFF. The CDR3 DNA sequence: TGCGCCAGCAGACTGGACAATGAGCAGTTCTTC.

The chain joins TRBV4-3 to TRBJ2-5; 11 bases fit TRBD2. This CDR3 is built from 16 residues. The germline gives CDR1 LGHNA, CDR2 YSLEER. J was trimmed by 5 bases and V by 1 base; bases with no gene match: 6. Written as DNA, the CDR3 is TGCGCCAGCAGCCAAGCCTTAGCGGGAGGGCCTGAGACCCAGTACTTC. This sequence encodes CASSQALAGGPETQYF.

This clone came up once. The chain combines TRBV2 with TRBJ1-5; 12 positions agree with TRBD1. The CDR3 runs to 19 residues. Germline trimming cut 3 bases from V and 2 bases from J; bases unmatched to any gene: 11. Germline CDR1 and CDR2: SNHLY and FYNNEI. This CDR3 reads CASSDWGQGARLGNQPQHF. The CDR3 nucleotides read TGTGCCAGCAGTGACTGGGGACAGGGGGCGCGTCTAGGCAATCAGCCCCAGCATTTT.

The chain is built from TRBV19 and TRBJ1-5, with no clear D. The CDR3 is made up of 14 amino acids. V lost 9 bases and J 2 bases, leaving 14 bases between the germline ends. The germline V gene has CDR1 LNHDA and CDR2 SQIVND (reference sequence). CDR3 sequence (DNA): TGTGCCAGCACCGGGGTAGGTGGCAATCAGCCCCAGCATTTT. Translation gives CASTGVGGNQPQHF.

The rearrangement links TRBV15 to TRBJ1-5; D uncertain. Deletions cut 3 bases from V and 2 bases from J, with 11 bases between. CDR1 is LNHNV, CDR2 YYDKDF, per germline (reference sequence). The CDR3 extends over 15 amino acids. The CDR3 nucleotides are TGTGCCACCAGCAGTCTCAGGCGCGGCAATCAGCCCCAGCATTTT. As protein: CATSSLRRGNQPQHF.

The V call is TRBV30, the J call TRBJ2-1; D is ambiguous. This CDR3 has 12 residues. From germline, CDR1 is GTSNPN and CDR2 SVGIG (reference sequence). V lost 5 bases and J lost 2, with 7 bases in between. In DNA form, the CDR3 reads TGTGCCTGGGCTATGACCTACAATGAGCAGTTCTTC. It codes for CAWAMTYNEQFF.

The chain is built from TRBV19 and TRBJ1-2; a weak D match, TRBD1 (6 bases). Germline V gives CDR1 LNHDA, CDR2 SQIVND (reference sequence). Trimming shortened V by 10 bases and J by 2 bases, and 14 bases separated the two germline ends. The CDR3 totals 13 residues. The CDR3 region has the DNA TGTGCCACCGCACAGGGAACGAACTATGGCTACACCTTC. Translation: CATAQGTNYGYTF.

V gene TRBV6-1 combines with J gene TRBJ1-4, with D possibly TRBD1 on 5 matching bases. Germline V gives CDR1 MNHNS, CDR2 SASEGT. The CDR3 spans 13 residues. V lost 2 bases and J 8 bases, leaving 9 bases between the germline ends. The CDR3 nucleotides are TGTGCCAGCAGTGAACAGGGAACCGAAAAACTGTTTTTT. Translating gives CASSEQGTEKLFF.

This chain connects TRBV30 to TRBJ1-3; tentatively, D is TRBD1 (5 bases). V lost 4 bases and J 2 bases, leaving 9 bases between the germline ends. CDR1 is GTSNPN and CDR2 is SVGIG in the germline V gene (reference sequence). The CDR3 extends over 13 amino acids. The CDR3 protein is CAWTAGTGNTIYF. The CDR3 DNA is TGTGCCTGGACCGCAGGGACTGGAAACACCATATATTTT.

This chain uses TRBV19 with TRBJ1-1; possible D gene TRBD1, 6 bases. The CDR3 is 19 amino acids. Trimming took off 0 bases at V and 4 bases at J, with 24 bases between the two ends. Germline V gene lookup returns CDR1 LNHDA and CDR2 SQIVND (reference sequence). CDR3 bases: TGTGCCAGTAGTATAGATGGGCTGGGCTGGGGGGGCTACGGCACTGAAGCTTTCTTT. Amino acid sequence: CASSIDGLGWGGYGTEAFF.

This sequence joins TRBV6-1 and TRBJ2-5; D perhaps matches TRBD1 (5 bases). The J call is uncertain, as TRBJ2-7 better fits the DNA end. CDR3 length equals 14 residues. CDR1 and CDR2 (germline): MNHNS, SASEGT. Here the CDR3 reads CASSEEGRVSEQYF. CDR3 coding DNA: TGTGCCAGCAGTGAAGAGGGCAGGGTCTCCGAGCAGTACTTC.

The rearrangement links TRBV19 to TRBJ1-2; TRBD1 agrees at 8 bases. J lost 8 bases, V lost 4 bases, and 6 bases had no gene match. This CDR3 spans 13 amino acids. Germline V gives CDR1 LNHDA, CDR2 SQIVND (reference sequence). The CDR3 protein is CASSTTGVTGYTF. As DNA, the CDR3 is TGTGCCAGTAGTACGACAGGGGTCACCGGCTACACCTTC. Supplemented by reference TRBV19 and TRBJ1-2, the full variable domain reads DGGITQSPKYLFRKEGQNVTLSCEQNLNHDAMYWYRQDPGQGLRLIYYSQIVNDFQKGDIAEGYSVSREKKESFPLTVTSAQKNPTAFYLCASSTTGVTGYTFGSGTRLTVV.